This T cell receptor beta chain originates from a study of spatial heterogeneity in lung cancer (dated by TCRdb to the late 2010s). Concerning the study at large: Donors were some 67 patients with early-stage, untreated non-small cell lung cancer from the lung TRACERx cohort. Follow-up PBMC samples were sequenced whenever the samples were available, and the median time to follow-up was approximately 24 months after resection. Beta-chain transcripts were consistently detected in greater numbers than alpha-chain transcripts, which likely reflected higher beta-chain transcript abundance. In the raw uncorrected reads, each unique combination of TCR and UMI appeared more than ten times on average. The study quantitatively compared TCR alpha and beta repertoires across multiple tumor regions, matched nontumor lung and blood in non-small cell lung cancer. The study linked features of the TCR repertoire to counts of nonsynonymous mutations, which were determined by whole-exome sequencing of tumor tissue. At surgery, over 200 tumor regions, roughly 63 matched nontumor lung samples and 56 PBMC samples were TCR-sequenced for both alpha and beta chains. Beyond this particular receptor, the publication reports: Confirming at a functional level the hypothesis that regional TCRs recognize regional mutations was considered to require additional single-cell paired TCR alpha and beta sequencing. Ubiquitous expanded tumor TCRs were detected in blood more often at tumor resection than at routine follow-up. Comparisons of baseline and follow-up blood repertoires included only approximately 14 patients.

Taken with the paper, the label for time point translates to: blood at routine non-recurrence follow-up after resection. Whole RNA extracted from tumor and nontumor lung tissue, or from cryopreserved PBMC samples, was used for TCR sequencing without cell sorting. Patients were selected for TCR sequencing only if sufficient RNA was available from at least two tumor regions. The sample holds many counts of this clonotype. This receptor's antigen is unknown. It has no much larger one-base neighbor in the sample; base qualities were not kept. Library creation used 5' RACE. The reads were generated on a NextSeq 500. In the TCR library protocol, a unique molecular identifier was attached to each TCR cDNA molecule so that PCR and sequencing errors could be corrected. Regarding the original processing steps: TCR identification, UMI-based error correction and CDR3 extraction were performed with Decombinator tools. TCRs above a frequency of 2 per 1,000, corresponding to the top 1% of the tumor frequency distribution, were defined as expanded. Rényi diversity was computed with the R vegan package after subsampling each repertoire 100 times to 5,000 TCRs. To build CDR3 similarity networks, amino acid triplet string-kernel similarity was used, and CDR3s were connected when their pairwise similarity was above 0.82. TCRdb reprocessed the public reads (quality trimming at Q25 with fastp, clone calling with MiXCR) and kept in-frame beta chains. Entries that share a CDR3 protein sequence are merged under the most common genes and DNA. V and J calls and clone size were set by TCRdb, not the authors. A total of under 75,000 distinct CDR3 sequences appear in this sample, 7.5% to 10% of them only once. The top ten constitute under 2.5% of the sample.

CDR1 and CDR2 are read off the germline V gene as SGHTA and FQGTGA. Counted from cysteine to phenylalanine, this CDR3 has 14 amino acids. Only the CDR3 DNA is retained, 42 bases long and in frame from the first base. Trimming takes 5 bases off V and 3 bases off J; junction bases not matched to a gene: 1. The origin of this receptor is a female donor with early-stage non-small cell lung cancer. The chain joins TRBV7-3 to TRBJ2-1, and TRBD2 matches 10 of the central bases. The sequencing here drew on PBMCs, taken at follow-up. The DNA sequence is as follows: TGTGCCAGCAGCACTAGCGGGAACTACAATGAGCAGTTCTTC. Translated, this is CASSTSGNYNEQFF.